The following is a T cell receptor beta chain sequence with its context. The sample comes from a study of T cells in Graves' hyperthyroidism and ophthalmopathy. The V gene's germline CDR1 is SNHLY and CDR2 FYNNEI. The V and J ends lost 8 bases and 6 bases respectively, with 14 bases between them. The CDR3 spans 14 residues. Amplification of TCR beta CDR3 regions used RNA as the template. The TCR CDR3 first-round RT-PCR relied on the HTBI primer set. TCRdb re-called the multiplex PCR reads with MiXCR, one entry per CDR3 protein. This sample has hundreds of thousands of distinct CDR3 sequences, with 30% to 40% found just once.

The origin of this receptor is a woman between 40 and 55 years old with Graves' hyperthyroidism. The source material was blood. The chain joins TRBV2 to TRBJ1-6, with D possibly being TRBD1 (5 bases). CDR3 DNA sequence: TGTGCCAGCTCATCGGGACGGTTTAATTCACCCCTCCACTTT. It specifies CASSSGRFNSPLHF.